This T cell receptor (beta chain) comes out of a study of cytomegalovirus exposure and HLA in healthy donors. Study information: Roughly 85 million unique TCRs from HLA-typed donors were held in an early release of data.

Primers included in the PCR were 60 Vbeta and 13 Jbeta primers. Profiling relied on immunoSEQ multiplex PCR, and the TCRdb table lists in-frame clones only, not all of them. Among under 150,000 clones listed, about 83% were seen once. The ends were cut back, 4 bases at V and 5 bases at J, with 23 bases in the middle. This CDR3 contains 17 residues. Germline lookup yields CDR1 SGHNT and CDR2 YENEEA. The genes are TRBV11-3 and TRBJ1-1, with D maybe TRBD1 (6 bases). The sample comprised PBMCs. This receptor was obtained from a man between 25 and 39 years old in good health and CMV-seronegative. The CDR3 loop reads CASSSNRAIESKTEAFF. The CDR3 coding sequence is TGTGCCAGCAGCTCAAACAGGGCCATCGAATCGAAGACTGAAGCTTTCTTT.